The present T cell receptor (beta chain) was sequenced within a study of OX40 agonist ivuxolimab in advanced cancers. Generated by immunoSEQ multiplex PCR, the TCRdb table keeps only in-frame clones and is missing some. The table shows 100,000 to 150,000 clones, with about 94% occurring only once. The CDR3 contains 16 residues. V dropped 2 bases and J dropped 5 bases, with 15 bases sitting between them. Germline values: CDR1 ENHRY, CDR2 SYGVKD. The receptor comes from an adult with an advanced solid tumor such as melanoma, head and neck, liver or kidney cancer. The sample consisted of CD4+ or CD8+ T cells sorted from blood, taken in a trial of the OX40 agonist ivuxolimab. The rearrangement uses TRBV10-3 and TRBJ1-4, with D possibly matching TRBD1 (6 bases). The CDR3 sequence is CAISEPPGQSNEKLFF. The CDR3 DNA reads TGTGCCATCAGTGAGCCTCCAGGACAGAGCAATGAAAAACTGTTTTTT.